The entry below gives a single T cell receptor beta chain sequence along with its context. This CDR3 is built from 15 residues. Germline CDR1 LGHDT, CDR2 YNNKEL (reference sequence). V lost 1 base and J 3 bases, leaving 12 bases between the germline ends. This entry is derived from a study of T-cell reconstitution after alpha-beta-depleted transplantation in children. Unique molecular identifiers tagged the TCRbeta library. TCRdb recomputed calls from the PCR reads with MiXCR, one row per CDR3 protein. The table lists around 400,000 distinct CDR3 sequences, around 20% of them singletons. This clonotype originated in a human donor who donated a stem cell graft to a child with acute myeloid leukemia. The chain carries TRBV3-1 and TRBJ1-1; D remains unclear. The sequences come from PBMCs from the stem cell graft donor, collected from the stem cell graft. The chain's CDR3 is CASSQGVWGYTEAFF. DNA for the CDR3: TGTGCCAGCAGCCAAGGGGTCTGGGGATACACTGAAGCTTTCTTT. Looking up the rest from reference TRBV3-1 and TRBJ1-1 gives the full variable domain: DTAVSQTPKYLVTQMGNDKSIKCEQNLGHDTMYWYKQDSKKFLKIMFSYNNKELIINETVPNRFSPKSPDKAHLNLHINSLELGDSAVYFCASSQGVWGYTEAFFGQGTRLTVV.